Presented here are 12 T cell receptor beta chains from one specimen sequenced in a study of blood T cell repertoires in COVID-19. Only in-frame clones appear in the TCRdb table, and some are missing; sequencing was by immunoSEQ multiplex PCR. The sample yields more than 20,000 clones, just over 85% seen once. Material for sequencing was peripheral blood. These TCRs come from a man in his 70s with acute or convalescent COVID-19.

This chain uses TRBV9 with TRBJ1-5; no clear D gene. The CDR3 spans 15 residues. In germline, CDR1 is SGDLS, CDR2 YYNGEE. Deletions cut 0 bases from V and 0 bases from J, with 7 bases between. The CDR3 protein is CASSVGSGSNQPQHF. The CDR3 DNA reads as TGTGCCAGCAGCGTAGGTTCCGGTAGCAATCAGCCCCAGCATTTT.

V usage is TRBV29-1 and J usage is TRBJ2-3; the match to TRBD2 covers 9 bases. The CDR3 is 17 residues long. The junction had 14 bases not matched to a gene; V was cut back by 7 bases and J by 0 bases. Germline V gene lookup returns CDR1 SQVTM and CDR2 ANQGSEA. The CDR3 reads CSARPGTSRASTDTQYF. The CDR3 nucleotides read TGCAGCGCCCGACCCGGGACTAGCCGTGCTAGCACAGATACGCAGTATTTT.

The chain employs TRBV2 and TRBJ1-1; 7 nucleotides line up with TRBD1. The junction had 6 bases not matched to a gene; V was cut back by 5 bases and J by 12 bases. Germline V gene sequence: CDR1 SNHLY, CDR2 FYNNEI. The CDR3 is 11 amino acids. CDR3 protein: CASSPDRESFF. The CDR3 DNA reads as TGTGCCAGCAGTCCCGACAGGGAATCTTTCTTT.

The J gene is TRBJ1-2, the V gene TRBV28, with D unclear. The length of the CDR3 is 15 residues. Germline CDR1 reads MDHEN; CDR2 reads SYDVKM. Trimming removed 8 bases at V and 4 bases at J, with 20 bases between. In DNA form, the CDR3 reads TGTGCCAGCGGGAGGATCACTGGAAACGTCTATGGCTACACCTTC. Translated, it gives CASGRITGNVYGYTF.

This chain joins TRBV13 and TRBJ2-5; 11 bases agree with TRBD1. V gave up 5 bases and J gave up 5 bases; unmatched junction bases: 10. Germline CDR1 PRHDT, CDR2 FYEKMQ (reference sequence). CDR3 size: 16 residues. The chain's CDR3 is CASSPGGQGASETQYF. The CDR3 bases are TGTGCCAGCAGCCCTGGCGGACAGGGGGCGTCGGAGACCCAGTACTTC.

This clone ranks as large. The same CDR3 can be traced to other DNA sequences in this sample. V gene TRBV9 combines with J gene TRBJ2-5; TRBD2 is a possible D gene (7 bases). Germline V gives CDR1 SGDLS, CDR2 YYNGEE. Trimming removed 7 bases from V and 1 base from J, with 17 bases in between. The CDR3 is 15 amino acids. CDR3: CASRGGGGPQETQYF. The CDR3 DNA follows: TGTGCCAGCCGCGGAGGGGGGGGGCCCCAAGAGACCCAGTACTTC.

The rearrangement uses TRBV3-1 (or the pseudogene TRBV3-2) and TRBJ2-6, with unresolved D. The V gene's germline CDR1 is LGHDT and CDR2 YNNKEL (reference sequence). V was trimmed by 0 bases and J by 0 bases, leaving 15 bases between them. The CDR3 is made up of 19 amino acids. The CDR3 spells CASSQDSRRYPSGANVLTF. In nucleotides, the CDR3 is TGTGCCAGCAGCCAAGATAGTCGCAGGTACCCCTCTGGGGCCAACGTCCTGACTTTC.

The CDR3 reads CASSRSPGQETQYF. The CDR3 DNA is TGTGCCAGTAGCCGATCCCCGGGACAAGAGACCCAGTACTTC. The genes are TRBV19 and TRBJ2-5; TRBD2 is a possible D gene (5 bases). The germline V gene has CDR1 LNHDA and CDR2 SQIVND (reference sequence). The V end was cut by 6 bases, the J end by 2 bases, with 13 bases between. The CDR3 sequence is 14 residues long.

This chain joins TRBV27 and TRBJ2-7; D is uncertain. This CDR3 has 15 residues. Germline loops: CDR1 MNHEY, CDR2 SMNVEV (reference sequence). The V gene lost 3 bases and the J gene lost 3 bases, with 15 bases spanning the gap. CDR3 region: CASSFVAGGYYEQYF. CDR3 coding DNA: TGTGCCAGCAGTTTCGTTGCCGGCGGATACTACGAGCAGTACTTC.

The CDR3 reads CASSEEGGGTEAFF. The CDR3 DNA reads as TGTGCCAGCAGTGAAGAGGGCGGGGGCACTGAAGCTTTCTTT. The V gene is TRBV2, the J gene TRBJ1-1, with a possible D match to TRBD1 (5 bases). V dropped 1 base and J dropped 4 bases, with 10 bases sitting between them. This CDR3 region has 14 residues. Germline values: CDR1 SNHLY, CDR2 FYNNEI.

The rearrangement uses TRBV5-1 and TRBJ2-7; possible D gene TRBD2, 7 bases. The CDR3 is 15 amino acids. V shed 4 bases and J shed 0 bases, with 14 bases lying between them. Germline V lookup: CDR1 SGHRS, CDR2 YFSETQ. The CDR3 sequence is CASSGGGLTSYEQYF. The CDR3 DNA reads TGCGCCAGCAGCGGGGGGGGGCTGACCTCCTACGAGCAGTACTTC.

The CDR3 DNA follows: TGTGCCAGCAGCTTAGAAATTCCAGGGGGCGAGCAGTACTTC. Translating it yields CASSLEIPGGEQYF. V gene TRBV7-8 combines with J gene TRBJ2-7; 7 bases map to TRBD1. CDR3 length equals 14 residues. J gave up 6 bases and V 1 base, and 6 bases lay outside the gene matches. CDR1 and CDR2 (germline): SGHVS, FQNEAQ. Using reference TRBV7-8 and TRBJ2-7 for the parts outside the CDR3, the full variable domain is GAGVSQSPRYKVAKRGQDVALRCDPISGHVSLFWYQQALGQGPEFLTYFQNEAQLDKSGLPSDRFFAERPEGSVSTLKIQRTQQEDSAVYLCASSLEIPGGEQYFGPGTRLTVT.